The source of this T cell receptor beta chain is a study of T-cell reconstitution after alpha-beta-depleted transplantation in children. Comment on this clonotype: This may be a read error: a much more frequent sequence differs by one nucleotide.

CDR3 length equals 14 residues. The germline V gene encodes CDR1 SGHKS and CDR2 YYEKEE (reference sequence). Unique molecular identifiers were incorporated when the TCRbeta library was constructed. Via MiXCR, TCRdb re-called the PCR reads, giving one row per CDR3 protein. The sample lists around 200,000 distinct CDR3 sequences; around 6.8% were seen once. This chain uses TRBV5-5 with TRBJ2-1; D gene uncertain. Source: PBMCs from the stem cell graft donor, taken from the stem cell graft. The clonotype originates from a human donor who donated a stem cell graft to a child with Wiskott-Aldrich syndrome. CDR3 in DNA: TGTGCCAGCAGCTCGGTCGGGTCCTACATTGAGCAGTTCTTC. Its translation is CASSSVGSYIEQFF.